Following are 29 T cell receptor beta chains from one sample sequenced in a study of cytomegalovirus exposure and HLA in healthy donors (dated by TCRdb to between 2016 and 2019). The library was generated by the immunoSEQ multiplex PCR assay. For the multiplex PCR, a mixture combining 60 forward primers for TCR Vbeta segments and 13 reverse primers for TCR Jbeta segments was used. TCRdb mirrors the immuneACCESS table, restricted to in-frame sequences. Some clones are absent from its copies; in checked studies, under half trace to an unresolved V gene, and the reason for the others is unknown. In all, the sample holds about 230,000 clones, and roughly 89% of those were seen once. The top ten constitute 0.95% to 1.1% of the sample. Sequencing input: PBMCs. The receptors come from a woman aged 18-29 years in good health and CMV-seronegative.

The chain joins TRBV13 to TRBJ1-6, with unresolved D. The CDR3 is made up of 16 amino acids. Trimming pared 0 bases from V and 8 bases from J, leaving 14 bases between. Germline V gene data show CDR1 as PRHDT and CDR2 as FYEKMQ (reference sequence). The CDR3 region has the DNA TGTGCCAGCAGCTTAGGCCTAATTTCGAGGTATTCACCCCTCCACTTT. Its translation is CASSLGLISRYSPLHF.

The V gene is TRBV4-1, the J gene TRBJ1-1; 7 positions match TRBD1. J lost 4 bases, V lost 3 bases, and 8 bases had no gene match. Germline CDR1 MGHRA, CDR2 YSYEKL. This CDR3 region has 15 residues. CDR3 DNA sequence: TGCGCCAGCAGCCAGACGCCGACAGGGAGCACTGAAGCTTTCTTT. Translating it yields CASSQTPTGSTEAFF.

CDR3 in amino acids: CASSPETSWEQYF. DNA of the CDR3: TGTGCCAGCAGCCCCGAGACTAGCTGGGAGCAGTACTTC. The chain uses TRBV13 and TRBJ2-7; 7 bases are a match to TRBD2. The V gene end was trimmed by 5 bases and the J gene end by 7 bases; junction bases not matched to a gene: 8. Germline V gene data show CDR1 as PRHDT and CDR2 as FYEKMQ (reference sequence). The CDR3 length is 13 residues.

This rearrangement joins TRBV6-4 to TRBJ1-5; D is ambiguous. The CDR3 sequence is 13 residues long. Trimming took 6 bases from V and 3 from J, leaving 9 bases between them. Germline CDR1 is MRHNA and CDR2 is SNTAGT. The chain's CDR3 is CASSREANQPQHF. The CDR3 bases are TGTGCCAGCAGCCGGGAAGCCAATCAGCCCCAGCATTTT.

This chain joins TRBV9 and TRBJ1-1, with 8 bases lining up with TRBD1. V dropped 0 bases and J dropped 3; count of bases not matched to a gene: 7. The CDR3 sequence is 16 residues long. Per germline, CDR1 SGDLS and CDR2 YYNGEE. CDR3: CASSVARDRGDTEAFF. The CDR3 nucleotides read TGTGCCAGCAGCGTAGCTCGCGACAGGGGAGACACTGAAGCTTTCTTT.

The CDR3 is CASSVAPTSGGYNEQFF. The DNA of the CDR3 is TGTGCCAGCAGCGTAGCTCCGACTAGCGGGGGGTACAATGAGCAGTTCTTC. The chain couples TRBV9 to TRBJ2-1; TRBD2 matches at 13 bases. The ends lost 0 bases at V and 4 bases at J; junction bases unmatched: 4. CDR3 length: 17 amino acids. The germline V gene encodes CDR1 SGDLS and CDR2 YYNGEE.

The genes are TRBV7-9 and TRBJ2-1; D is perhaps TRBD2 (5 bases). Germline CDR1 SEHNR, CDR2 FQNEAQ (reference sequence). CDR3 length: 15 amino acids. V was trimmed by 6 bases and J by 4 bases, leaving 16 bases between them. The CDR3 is CASSSSDWEYNEQFF. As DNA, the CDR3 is TGTGCCAGCAGTTCGTCGGACTGGGAGTACAATGAGCAGTTCTTC.

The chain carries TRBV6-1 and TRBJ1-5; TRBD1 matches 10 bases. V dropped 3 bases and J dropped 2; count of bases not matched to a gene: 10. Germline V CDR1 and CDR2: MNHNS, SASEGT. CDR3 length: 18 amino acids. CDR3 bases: TGTGCCAGCAGTGAGACCGGGACAGGGGTATCGGGCAATCAGCCCCAGCATTTT. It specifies CASSETGTGVSGNQPQHF.

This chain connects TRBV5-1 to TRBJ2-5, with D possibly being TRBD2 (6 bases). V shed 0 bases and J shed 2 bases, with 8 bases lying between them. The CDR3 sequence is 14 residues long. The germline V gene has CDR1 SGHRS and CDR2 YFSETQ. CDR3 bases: TGCGCCAGCAGCTTGGTTGGGACTCAAGAGACCCAGTACTTC. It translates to CASSLVGTQETQYF.

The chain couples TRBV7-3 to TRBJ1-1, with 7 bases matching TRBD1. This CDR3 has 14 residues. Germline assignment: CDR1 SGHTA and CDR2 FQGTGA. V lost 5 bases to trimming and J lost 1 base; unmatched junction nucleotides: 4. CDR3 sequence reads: CASSLGTENTEAFF. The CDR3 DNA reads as TGTGCCAGCAGCCTAGGGACAGAGAACACTGAAGCTTTCTTT.

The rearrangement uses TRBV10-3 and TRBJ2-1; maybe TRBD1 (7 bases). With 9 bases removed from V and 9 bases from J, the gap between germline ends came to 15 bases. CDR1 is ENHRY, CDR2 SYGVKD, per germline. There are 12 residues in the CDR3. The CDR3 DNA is TGTGCCATGCCCAGGGGGGTGCGTGAGCAGTTCTTC. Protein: CAMPRGVREQFF.

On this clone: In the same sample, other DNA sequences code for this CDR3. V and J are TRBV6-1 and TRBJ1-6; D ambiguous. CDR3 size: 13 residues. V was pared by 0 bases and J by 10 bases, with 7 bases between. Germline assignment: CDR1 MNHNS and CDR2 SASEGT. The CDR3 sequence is CASSEAHGSPLHF. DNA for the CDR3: TGTGCCAGCAGTGAAGCCCACGGGTCACCCCTCCACTTT.

CDR3 sequence (DNA): TGTGCCTGGAGGGACTACCAAGAGACCCAGTACTTC. Its protein is CAWRDYQETQYF. The chain recombines TRBV30 with TRBJ2-5; the D gene is possibly TRBD2 (5 bases). Germline assignment: CDR1 GTSNPN and CDR2 SVGIG (reference sequence). The CDR3 totals 12 residues. The V end lost 3 bases, the J end lost 0 bases, and 5 bases lay between the germline ends.

CDR3 sequence reads: CASSLYMNTEAFF. CDR3 sequence (DNA): TGTGCCAGCAGCTTATATATGAACACTGAAGCTTTCTTT. The chain has TRBV7-9 and TRBJ1-1; D uncertain. CDR3 length: 13 residues. Germline assignment: CDR1 SEHNR and CDR2 FQNEAQ (reference sequence). V was pared by 2 bases and J by 0 bases, with 4 bases between.

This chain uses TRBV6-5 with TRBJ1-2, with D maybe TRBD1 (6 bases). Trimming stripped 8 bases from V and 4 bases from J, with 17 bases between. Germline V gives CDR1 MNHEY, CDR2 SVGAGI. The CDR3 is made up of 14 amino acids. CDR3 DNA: TGTGCCAGCTCTGCTACTCAGGGGACCTATGGCTACACCTTC. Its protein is CASSATQGTYGYTF.

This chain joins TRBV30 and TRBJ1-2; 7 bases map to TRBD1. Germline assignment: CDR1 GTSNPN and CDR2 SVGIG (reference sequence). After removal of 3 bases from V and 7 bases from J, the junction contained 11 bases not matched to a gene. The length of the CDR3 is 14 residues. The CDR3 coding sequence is TGTGCCTGGAGCCCGGGACAGCTTCGGAGTGGCTACACCTTC. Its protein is CAWSPGQLRSGYTF.

The CDR3 loop reads CASSYYASDGYNEQFF. DNA for the CDR3: TGTGCCAGCAGTTACTACGCGAGCGACGGCTACAATGAGCAGTTCTTC. The chain uses TRBV6-5 and TRBJ2-1, with D hard to call. The CDR3 covers 16 residues. V was clipped by 1 base and J by 3 bases, with 13 bases between them. The germline V gene has CDR1 MNHEY and CDR2 SVGAGI.

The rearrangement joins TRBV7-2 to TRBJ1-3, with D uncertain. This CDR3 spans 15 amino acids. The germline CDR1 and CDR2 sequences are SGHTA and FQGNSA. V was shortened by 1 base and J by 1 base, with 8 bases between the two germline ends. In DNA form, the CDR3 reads TGTGCCAGCAGCTTAGAGACCGGGTCTGGAAACACCATATATTTT. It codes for CASSLETGSGNTIYF.

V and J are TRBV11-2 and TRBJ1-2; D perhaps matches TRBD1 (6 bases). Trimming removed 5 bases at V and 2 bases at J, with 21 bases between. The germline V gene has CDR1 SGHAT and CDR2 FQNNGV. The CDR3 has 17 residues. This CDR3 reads CASSVDSHASLNYGYTF. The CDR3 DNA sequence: TGTGCCAGCAGCGTGGACAGCCACGCCTCACTCAACTATGGCTACACCTTC. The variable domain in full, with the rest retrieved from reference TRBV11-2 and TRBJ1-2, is EAGVAQSPRYKIIEKRQSVAFWCNPISGHATLYWYQQILGQGPKLLIQFQNNGVVDDSQLPKDRFSAERLKGVDSTLKIQPAKLEDSAVYLCASSVDSHASLNYGYTFGSGTRLTVV.

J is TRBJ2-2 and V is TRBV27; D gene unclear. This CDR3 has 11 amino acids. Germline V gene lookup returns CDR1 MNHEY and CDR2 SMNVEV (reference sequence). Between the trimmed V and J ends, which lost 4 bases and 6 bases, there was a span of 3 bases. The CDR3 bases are TGTGCCAGCAGTTCGGCCGGGGAGCTGTTTTTT. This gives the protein CASSSAGELFF.

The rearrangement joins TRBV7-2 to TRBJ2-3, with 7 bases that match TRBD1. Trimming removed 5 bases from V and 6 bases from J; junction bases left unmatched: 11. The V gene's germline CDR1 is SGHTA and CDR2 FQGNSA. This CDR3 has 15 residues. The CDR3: CASSPQGSKADTQYF. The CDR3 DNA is TGTGCCAGCAGCCCACAGGGGTCGAAGGCGGATACGCAGTATTTT.

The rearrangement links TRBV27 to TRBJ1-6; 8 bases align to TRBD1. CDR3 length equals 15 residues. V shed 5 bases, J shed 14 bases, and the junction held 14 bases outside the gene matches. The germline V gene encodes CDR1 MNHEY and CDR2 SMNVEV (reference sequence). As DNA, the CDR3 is TGTGCCAGCAGTCTGGGGACAGGACCCTTTTCGACCCTCCACTTT. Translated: CASSLGTGPFSTLHF.

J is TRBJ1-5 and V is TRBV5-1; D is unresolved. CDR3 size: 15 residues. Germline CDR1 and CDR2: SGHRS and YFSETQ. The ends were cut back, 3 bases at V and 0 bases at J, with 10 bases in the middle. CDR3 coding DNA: TGCGCCAGCAGCTCCGGGGATACTAGCAATCAGCCCCAGCATTTT. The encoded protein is CASSSGDTSNQPQHF.

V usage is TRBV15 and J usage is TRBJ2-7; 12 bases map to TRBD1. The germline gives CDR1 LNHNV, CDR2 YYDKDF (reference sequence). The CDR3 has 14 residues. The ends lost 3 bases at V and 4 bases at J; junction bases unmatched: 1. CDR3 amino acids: CATSRGQGAYEQYF. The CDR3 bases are TGTGCCACCAGCAGGGGACAGGGGGCTTACGAGCAGTACTTC.

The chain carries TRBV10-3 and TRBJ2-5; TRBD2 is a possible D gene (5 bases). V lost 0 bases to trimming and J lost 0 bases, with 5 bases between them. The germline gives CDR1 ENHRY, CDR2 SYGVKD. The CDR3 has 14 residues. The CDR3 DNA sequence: TGTGCCATCAGTGAGTCCGGGGACCAAGAGACCCAGTACTTC. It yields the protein CAISESGDQETQYF.

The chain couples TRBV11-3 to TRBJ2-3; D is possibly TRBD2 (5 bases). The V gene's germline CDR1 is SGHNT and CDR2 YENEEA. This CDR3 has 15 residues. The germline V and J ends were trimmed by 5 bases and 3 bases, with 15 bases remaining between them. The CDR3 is CASSPTGGETDTQYF. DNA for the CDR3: TGTGCCAGCAGCCCCACTGGAGGCGAGACAGATACGCAGTATTTT.

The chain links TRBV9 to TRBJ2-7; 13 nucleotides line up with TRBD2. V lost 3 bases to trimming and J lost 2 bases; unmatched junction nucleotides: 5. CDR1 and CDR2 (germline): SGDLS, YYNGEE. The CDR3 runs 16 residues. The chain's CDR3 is CASSGSGTSGTYEQYF. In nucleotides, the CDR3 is TGTGCCAGCAGCGGTTCCGGGACTAGCGGGACCTACGAGCAGTACTTC.

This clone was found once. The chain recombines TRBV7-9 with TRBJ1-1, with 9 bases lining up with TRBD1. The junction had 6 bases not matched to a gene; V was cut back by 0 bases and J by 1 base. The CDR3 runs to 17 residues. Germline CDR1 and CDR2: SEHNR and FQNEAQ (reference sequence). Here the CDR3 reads CASSLALGTGRNTEAFF. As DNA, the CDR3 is TGTGCCAGCAGCTTAGCGCTTGGGACAGGGAGGAACACTGAAGCTTTCTTT.

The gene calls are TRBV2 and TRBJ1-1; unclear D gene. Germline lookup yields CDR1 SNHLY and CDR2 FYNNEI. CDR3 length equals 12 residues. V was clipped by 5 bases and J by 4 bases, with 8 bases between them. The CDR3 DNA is TGTGCCAGCAGTCGACTAGGCACTGAAGCTTTCTTT. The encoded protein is CASSRLGTEAFF.